A single sample gave rise to the 3 T cell receptor beta chains below, sequenced in a study of T cell repertoires in cytomegalovirus infection. What these receptors recognize is not known. TCRdb reprocessed the reads with MiXCR, giving one entry per CDR3 protein. The repertoire holds approximately 600,000 distinct CDR3 sequences, 40% seen once, with around 48% in the top ten. The starting material was cultured PBMCs, obtained from culture after CMV antigen stimulation. The receptors stem from a human donor in good health (CMV status not recorded). Some clones in this sample may be carry-over from other donors' samples.

This clonotype occurred a few times. Being one base from a much bigger clone, this may be a read error. V and J are TRBV7-2 and TRBJ2-3, with TRBD2 matching over 10 bases. Germline CDR1 reads SGHTA; CDR2 reads FQGNSA. The junction had 2 bases not matched to a gene; V was cut back by 3 bases and J by 2 bases. The CDR3 contains 15 residues. The CDR3: CASSFLAGVTDTQYF. The CDR3 region has the DNA TGTGCCAGCAGCTTCCTAGCGGGGGTCACAGATACGCAGTATTTT.

A single count supports this clonotype. The V call is TRBV2, the J call TRBJ2-5; D uncertain. This CDR3 contains 12 residues. The V gene's germline CDR1 is SNHLY and CDR2 FYNNEI. V gave up 4 bases and J gave up 5 bases, with 8 bases separating them. In DNA form, the CDR3 reads TGTGCCAGCAGTGGAACCCGGGAGACCCAGTACTTC. Protein: CASSGTRETQYF.

The J gene is TRBJ2-5, the V gene TRBV7-8; 12 bases map to TRBD2. V trimming: 2 bases; J trimming: 4 bases; junction bases outside the gene matches: 11. Per the germline V gene, CDR1 is SGHVS and CDR2 is FQNEAQ. The CDR3 is 18 residues long. The CDR3 reads CASSLFPSGGARGETQYF. Written as DNA, the CDR3 is TGTGCCAGCAGCTTATTTCCTAGCGGGGGGGCGAGGGGAGAGACCCAGTACTTC. Together with reference TRBV7-8 and TRBJ2-5, the CDR3 gives the full variable domain: GAGVSQSPRYKVAKRGQDVALRCDPISGHVSLFWYQQALGQGPEFLTYFQNEAQLDKSGLPSDRFFAERPEGSVSTLKIQRTQQEDSAVYLCASSLFPSGGARGETQYFGPGTRLLVL.